The present entry profiles one T cell receptor (beta chain) with its context. This sample is drawn from a study of blood T cell repertoires in COVID-19. The CDR3 extends over 15 amino acids. V lost 6 bases, J lost 1 base, and 12 bases lay in between. CDR1 MNHEY and CDR2 SVGAGI come from the germline V gene. In the original processing: Reference gene primer amplification yielded estimated nucleated cell counts. Profiling relied on immunoSEQ multiplex PCR, and the TCRdb table lists in-frame clones only, not all of them. V and J calls plus clone size are reproduced from that table; the DNA served to infer D and trimming. The sample records more than 70,000 clones, about 80% being singletons.

The sample taken for sequencing was peripheral blood. This TCR derives from a woman aged 70-85 years with acute or convalescent COVID-19. The rearrangement links TRBV6-5 to TRBJ1-4; a weak D match, TRBD1 (6 bases). The CDR3 sequence: CASSRLGGTNEKLFF. The CDR3 DNA reads as TGTGCCAGCAGCCGATTAGGGGGAACTAATGAAAAACTGTTTTTT.